The 29 T cell receptor beta chains reported below all come from one sample, sequenced in a study of blood T cell repertoires in COVID-19. Profiled with immunoSEQ multiplex PCR; TCRdb holds only in-frame clones, not every one. The repertoire has around 340,000 clones, about 90% of them found once; the top ten carry just over 1%. The material sequenced was PBMCs or T cells enriched from blood (not recorded which). The receptors were sampled from a woman aged 25 to 39 who had been exposed to COVID-19.

The V and J genes are TRBV3-1 (or the pseudogene TRBV3-2) and TRBJ1-2; D gene uncertain. The germline V gene has CDR1 LGHDT and CDR2 YNNKEL (reference sequence). The V gene lost 0 bases and the J gene lost 5 bases, with 10 bases spanning the gap. This CDR3 has 14 amino acids. CDR3 amino acids: CASSQDAGVYGYTF. The CDR3 region has the DNA TGTGCCAGCAGCCAAGATGCCGGTGTTTATGGCTACACCTTC.

The chain combines TRBV6-2 or TRBV6-3 with TRBJ2-7; 9 nucleotides align to TRBD1. Germline values: CDR1 MNHEY, CDR2 SVGEGT. The CDR3 is 15 amino acids. V was pared by 0 bases and J by 7 bases, with 7 bases of the junction left unmatched. In nucleotides, the CDR3 is TGTGCCAGCAGTTACTCGGACAGGGGACTACGGGAGCAGTACTTC. Translating gives CASSYSDRGLREQYF.

The chain has TRBV3-1 (or the pseudogene TRBV3-2) and TRBJ2-7; 7 bases align to TRBD2. V lost 0 bases and J lost 2; bases outside the gene matches: 10. This CDR3 region has 17 residues. Germline loops: CDR1 LGHDT, CDR2 YNNKEL (reference sequence). As DNA, the CDR3 is TGTGCCAGCAGCCAAGAGTTCTGGGCTAGCGGCACCTACGAGCAGTACTTC. This encodes CASSQEFWASGTYEQYF.

The V call is TRBV5-1, the J call TRBJ2-1, with unresolved D. The CDR3 sequence is 14 residues long. V lost 5 bases and J 4 bases, leaving 13 bases between the germline ends. Per germline, CDR1 SGHRS and CDR2 YFSETQ. The CDR3 spells CASSPAGGYNEQFF. DNA for the CDR3: TGCGCCAGCAGTCCCGCAGGTGGGTACAATGAGCAGTTCTTC.

This chain connects TRBV3-1 (or the pseudogene TRBV3-2) to TRBJ2-1; 11 bases align to TRBD2. V lost 4 bases to trimming and J lost 2 bases; unmatched junction nucleotides: 7. The CDR3 loop spans 17 amino acids. Germline values: CDR1 LGHDT, CDR2 YNNKEL (reference sequence). CDR3 loop: CASSLWVAGGTYNEQFF. CDR3 coding DNA: TGTGCCAGCAGCCTATGGGTAGCGGGAGGGACCTACAATGAGCAGTTCTTC.

J is TRBJ1-6 and V is TRBV6-6; 8 bases are a match to TRBD1. In germline, CDR1 is MNHNY, CDR2 SVGAGI (reference sequence). This CDR3 has 15 residues. The junction had 7 bases not matched to a gene; V was cut back by 5 bases and J by 7 bases. The CDR3: CASSPPGDRNSPLHF. The CDR3 DNA reads as TGTGCCAGCAGTCCCCCTGGGGACAGGAATTCACCCCTCCACTTT.

As regards this clone: Different DNA sequences within this sample yield the same CDR3. The chain links TRBV18 to TRBJ2-7; tentative D call: TRBD1 (6 bases). CDR1 is KGHSH, CDR2 LQKENI, per germline. V was cut by 2 bases and J by 4 bases, with 9 bases left in between. The CDR3 is 13 amino acids. CDR3 DNA: TGTGCCAGCTCACCAAGGCAGGGGTACGAGCAGTACTTC. Its protein is CASSPRQGYEQYF.

The chain has TRBV19 and TRBJ2-7, with no clear D. Trimming left V 3 bases short and J 0 bases short, with 9 bases between. Germline CDR1 LNHDA, CDR2 SQIVND (reference sequence). The CDR3 covers 14 residues. In DNA, the CDR3 is TGTGCCAGTAGTATCATCCCGAGCTCCTACGAGCAGTACTTC. Protein: CASSIIPSSYEQYF.

This clone was detected only once. The CDR3 DNA reads TGCGCCAGCAGCCGGCGGGGAAATCTCGGACTAGCGGGTAACACCGGGGAGCTGTTTTTT. This gives the protein CASSRRGNLGLAGNTGELFF. This sequence joins TRBV5-1 and TRBJ2-2; 11 bases agree with TRBD2. The CDR3 extends over 20 amino acids. V was pared by 4 bases and J by 2 bases, with 16 bases of the junction left unmatched. Germline V CDR1 and CDR2: SGHRS, YFSETQ.

The chain has TRBV6-4 and TRBJ1-4; TRBD1 is a possible D gene (5 bases). Per the germline V gene, CDR1 is MRHNA and CDR2 is SNTAGT. This CDR3 contains 14 residues. V was pared by 3 bases and J by 6 bases, with 11 bases between. The CDR3 DNA sequence: TGTGCCAGCAGTGAGACAGAGAACGATGAAAAACTGTTTTTT. Translated: CASSETENDEKLFF.

The chain uses TRBV5-5 and TRBJ1-5, with D perhaps matching TRBD1 (5 bases). Germline lookup yields CDR1 SGHKS and CDR2 YYEKEE (reference sequence). This CDR3 spans 14 amino acids. V was pared by 2 bases and J by 6 bases, with 12 bases between. As DNA, the CDR3 is TGTGCCAGCAGCTTAAGGGGCGCAGGTCAGCCCCAGCATTTT. Translated: CASSLRGAGQPQHF.

The chain employs TRBV28 and TRBJ2-7, with a possible D match to TRBD2 (6 bases). Trimming removed 8 bases at V and 2 bases at J, with 13 bases between. Germline CDR1 and CDR2: MDHEN and SYDVKM. The CDR3 spans 13 residues. The CDR3 loop reads CASLTSWPYEQYF. The CDR3 coding sequence is TGTGCCAGCCTAACTAGCTGGCCCTACGAGCAGTACTTC.

The chain links TRBV18 to TRBJ1-1, with D maybe TRBD1 (6 bases). V was pared by 5 bases and J by 1 base, with 11 bases between. CDR1 KGHSH and CDR2 LQKENI come from the germline V gene. The CDR3 extends over 14 amino acids. The CDR3 loop is CASSAGEKNTEAFF. The CDR3, as DNA: TGTGCCAGCTCAGCAGGGGAGAAGAACACTGAAGCTTTCTTT.

This chain joins TRBV28 and TRBJ1-5; 7 nucleotides agree with TRBD1. The CDR3 covers 16 residues. Germline CDR1 and CDR2: MDHEN and SYDVKM. V lost 1 base, J lost 7 bases, and 10 bases stayed unmatched. The CDR3, as DNA: TGTGCCAGCAGTTTATCCCTTGGCAGGGGGAACCAGCCCCAGCATTTT. It yields the protein CASSLSLGRGNQPQHF.

The CDR3 bases are TGCGCCAGCTCCGGGTCCAGTTCTGGAAACACCATATATTTT. Its translation is CASSGSSSGNTIYF. The gene calls are TRBV10-1 and TRBJ1-3; D gene uncertain. Trimming removed 8 bases from V and 1 base from J, with 12 bases in between. This CDR3 region has 14 residues. Germline V gene data show CDR1 as WNHNN and CDR2 as SYGVQD (reference sequence).

The genes are TRBV28 and TRBJ2-3, with 7 bases identical to TRBD2. Germline V gene lookup returns CDR1 MDHEN and CDR2 SYDVKM. The CDR3 runs 16 residues. V dropped 2 bases and J dropped 3; count of bases not matched to a gene: 8. CDR3 loop: CASSLPAGKLTDTQYF. CDR3 sequence (DNA): TGTGCCAGCAGTTTACCAGCGGGAAAACTGACAGATACGCAGTATTTT.

CDR3 nucleotide sequence: TGTGCCAGCAGCTTTGCGGGGGGAGGCTACAATGAGCAGTTCTTC. Protein sequence: CASSFAGGGYNEQFF. The V call is TRBV5-4, the J call TRBJ2-1; TRBD2 aligns across 8 bases. The CDR3 consists of 15 residues. V was pared by 2 bases and J by 3 bases, with 4 bases of the junction left unmatched. Per the germline V gene, CDR1 is SGHNT and CDR2 is YYREEE (reference sequence).

The rearrangement links TRBV3-1 (or the pseudogene TRBV3-2) to TRBJ2-7; a weak D match, TRBD1 (7 bases). Per the germline V gene, CDR1 is LGHDT and CDR2 is YNNKEL (reference sequence). The ends were cut back, 0 bases at V and 4 bases at J, with 16 bases in the middle. The length of the CDR3 is 16 residues. CDR3 sequence: CASSQDWRDRTYEQYF. The CDR3, as DNA: TGTGCCAGCAGCCAAGATTGGAGGGACAGAACGTACGAGCAGTACTTC.

This rearrangement joins TRBV11-3 to TRBJ1-2; no firm D call. CDR3 length: 12 amino acids. Germline CDR1 reads SGHNT; CDR2 reads YENEEA. V shed 3 bases and J shed 4 bases, with 6 bases lying between them. The CDR3 DNA follows: TGTGCCAGCAGCTTGACATCCTATGGCTACACCTTC. As protein: CASSLTSYGYTF.

The V and J genes are TRBV24-1 and TRBJ2-7; TRBD1 aligns across 8 bases. Losses at the gene ends were 3 bases for V and 2 bases for J; bases not matched to a gene: 5. CDR3 length: 15 residues. Germline CDR1 and CDR2: KGHDR and SFDVKD. CDR3 bases: TGTGCCACCAGTGATGACAGGGGTCTTCCCTACGAGCAGTACTTC. Translation gives CATSDDRGLPYEQYF.

The chain is built from TRBV3-1 (or the pseudogene TRBV3-2) and TRBJ2-7; TRBD2 matches 9 bases. The V gene end was trimmed by 3 bases and the J gene end by 2 bases; junction bases not matched to a gene: 5. Germline loops: CDR1 LGHDT, CDR2 YNNKEL (reference sequence). The CDR3 length is 15 residues. CDR3 sequence (DNA): TGTGCCAGCAGCCACTTTAGCGGGAGACCCTACGAGCAGTACTTC. Protein product: CASSHFSGRPYEQYF.

This sequence joins TRBV19 and TRBJ1-2; D may be TRBD1 (5 bases). Germline V CDR1 and CDR2: LNHDA, SQIVND (reference sequence). The V and J ends lost 3 bases and 8 bases respectively, with 16 bases between them. The CDR3 has 14 amino acids. Here the CDR3 reads CASSISKRGTGYTF. The CDR3 DNA is TGTGCCAGTAGTATTTCAAAAAGGGGCACCGGCTACACCTTC.

The chain joins TRBV10-3 to TRBJ2-2, with 7 bases matching TRBD2. This CDR3 has 16 amino acids. Germline V CDR1 and CDR2: ENHRY, SYGVKD. J lost 0 bases, V lost 8 bases, and 9 bases had no gene match. CDR3 DNA sequence: TGTGCCATCCTAGCGGTACGACAGCCGAACACCGGGGAGCTGTTTTTT. Its translation is CAILAVRQPNTGELFF.

The V and J genes are TRBV15 and TRBJ1-5; D remains unclear. The CDR3 has 16 residues. Germline V gene lookup returns CDR1 LNHNV and CDR2 YYDKDF (reference sequence). Deletions cut 0 bases from V and 5 bases from J, with 14 bases between. CDR3 in DNA: TGTGCCACCAGCAGAGATGTGCGCGGGGAGGATCAGCCCCAGCATTTT. Its protein product is CATSRDVRGEDQPQHF.

The J gene is TRBJ1-5, the V gene TRBV2; maybe TRBD1 (6 bases). Germline V gene sequence: CDR1 SNHLY, CDR2 FYNNEI. Trimming left V 8 bases short and J 0 bases short, with 17 bases between. CDR3 length: 16 amino acids. CDR3 sequence: CASGPGTSYSNQPQHF. In DNA, the CDR3 is TGTGCCAGCGGTCCCGGGACATCTTATAGCAATCAGCCCCAGCATTTT.

The rearrangement uses TRBV9 and TRBJ2-7; no reliable D call. The CDR3 consists of 12 residues. Germline-derived CDR1 and CDR2 are SGDLS and YYNGEE. V was clipped by 4 bases and J by 3 bases, with 8 bases between them. CDR3 sequence (DNA): TGTGCCAGCAGCCCCTCCGGCTACGAGCAGTACTTC. This gives the protein CASSPSGYEQYF.

The rearrangement links TRBV28 to TRBJ2-5; the D gene is possibly TRBD1 (6 bases). The DNA matches TRBJ2-7 better at its end, which makes the J call doubtful. Germline V CDR1 and CDR2: MDHEN, SYDVKM. The CDR3 is 16 residues long. As DNA, the CDR3 is TGTGCCAGCAGCTCGATCGACAGGATCGGTGGCTACGAGCAGTACTTC. Its translation is CASSSIDRIGGYEQYF.

The chain couples TRBV10-3 to TRBJ2-7; tentative D call: TRBD2 (6 bases). The CDR3 has 14 amino acids. The V gene lost 6 bases and the J gene lost 3 bases, with 15 bases spanning the gap. Germline lookup yields CDR1 ENHRY and CDR2 SYGVKD. CDR3 sequence: CAISTTGLLYEQYF. In DNA form, the CDR3 reads TGTGCCATCAGCACGACGGGACTCCTCTACGAGCAGTACTTC.

This clone was counted a few times. The V call is TRBV5-1, the J call TRBJ1-2; 7 positions match TRBD1. With 1 base clipped from V and 0 bases from J, the junction kept 9 bases outside the gene matches. The CDR3 loop spans 17 amino acids. Germline V gives CDR1 SGHRS, CDR2 YFSETQ. CDR3 sequence: CASSLNPSTGTNYGYTF. In nucleotides, the CDR3 is TGCGCCAGCAGCTTGAACCCATCGACAGGGACTAACTATGGCTACACCTTC.